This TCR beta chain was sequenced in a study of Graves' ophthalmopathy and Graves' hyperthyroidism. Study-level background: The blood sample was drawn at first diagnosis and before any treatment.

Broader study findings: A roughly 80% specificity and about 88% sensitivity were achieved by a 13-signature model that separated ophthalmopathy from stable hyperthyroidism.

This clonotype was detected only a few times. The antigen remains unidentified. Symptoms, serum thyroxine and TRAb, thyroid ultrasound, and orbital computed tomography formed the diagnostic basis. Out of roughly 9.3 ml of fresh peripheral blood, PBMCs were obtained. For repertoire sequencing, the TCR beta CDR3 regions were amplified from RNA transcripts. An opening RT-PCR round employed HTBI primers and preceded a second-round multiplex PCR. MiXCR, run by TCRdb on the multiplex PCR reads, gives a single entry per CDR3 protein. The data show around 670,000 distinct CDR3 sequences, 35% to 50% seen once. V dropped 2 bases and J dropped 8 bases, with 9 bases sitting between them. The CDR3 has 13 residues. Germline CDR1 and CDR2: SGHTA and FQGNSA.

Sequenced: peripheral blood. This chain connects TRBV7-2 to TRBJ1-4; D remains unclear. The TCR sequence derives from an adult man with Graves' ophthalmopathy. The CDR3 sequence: CASSLSDREKLFF. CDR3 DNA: TGTGCCAGCAGCTTATCCGATAGGGAAAAACTGTTTTTT.